Listed below are T cell receptor beta chains from one sample, sequenced in a study of blood T cell repertoires in COVID-19. Libraries were prepared by immunoSEQ multiplex PCR; TCRdb keeps only in-frame clonotypes and omits some of them. Among approximately 140,000 clones listed, about 86% were seen once. The sequenced sample consisted of PBMCs or T cells enriched from blood (not recorded which). These receptors all come from a man aged 35-49 years with acute COVID-19. CDR3s include the opening cysteine and the closing phenylalanine or tryptophan. Only part of the rows carry a size: once, few, many, or a class if the clone is expanded.

many	TRBV30	TRBJ1-2	CAWVAQGYYGYTF
.	TRBV3-1/TRBV3-2	TRBJ2-7	CASSQSGGLSSYEQYF
.	TRBV5-4	TRBJ2-3	CASSLTSGGRDTQYF
.	TRBV19	TRBJ2-3	CASSLPSGVGLDTQYF
.	TRBV29-1	TRBJ1-1	CSVIGPAADTEAFF
.	TRBV3-1/TRBV3-2	TRBJ2-3	CASSQDSGGFATDTQYF
.	TRBV11-1	TRBJ2-7	CASSLAGTSIHVYEQYF
.	TRBV11-2	TRBJ1-2	CASSPRQEGYTF
.	TRBV5-1	TRBJ2-3	CASSLARAGSDTQYF
.	TRBV3-1/TRBV3-2	TRBJ2-7	CASSQVGSGSYEQYF
.	TRBV7-9	TRBJ1-2	CASSPRLGNNYGYTF
.	TRBV5-1	TRBJ2-3	CASSLGDRTTDTQYF
.	TRBV28	TRBJ2-7	CASSLLPGGNEQYF
few	TRBV3-1/TRBV3-2	TRBJ1-6	CASSPRGWNSPLHF
.	TRBV9	TRBJ1-2	CASSPQTGTGMAYGYTF
.	TRBV7-6	TRBJ1-5	CASSLRAGGTSIKPQHF
.	TRBV7-9	TRBJ2-7	CASSLGQLPYEQYF
.	TRBV3-1/TRBV3-2	TRBJ1-1	CASSPGQGISAFF
.	TRBV7-2	TRBJ2-7	CASSTHRGPYEQYF
.	TRBV5-1	TRBJ1-1	CASSLAVDTEAFF
.	TRBV5-1	TRBJ1-6	CASSPPGSNSPLHF
.	TRBV6-6	TRBJ2-7	CASSRQGLSYEQYF
.	TRBV29-1	TRBJ1-1	CSVEDGVGAFF
.	TRBV5-8	TRBJ2-1	CASGSWTTDYNEQFF